The 3 T cell receptor beta chains below all came from one sample that was sequenced in a study of T cells in tuberculosis. Produced via immunoSEQ multiplex PCR; TCRdb's table is partial and in-frame only. The sample holds 30,000 to 35,000 clones, around 90% seen once. Stated time point: new active TB diagnosis, blood taken before or within 7 days of starting treatment. The sequencing here drew on PBMCs, taken at tuberculosis diagnosis. The receptors were sampled from an adult with tuberculosis. Some clones in this sample may be carry-over from other donors' samples.

The table lists this clone with a count of one. The chain combines TRBV11-3 with TRBJ2-7; D is perhaps TRBD2 (7 bases). Trimming removed 2 bases from V and 1 base from J, with 12 bases in between. The CDR3 is 15 residues long. Germline assignment: CDR1 SGHNT and CDR2 YENEEA. CDR3 residues: CASSLYGGASYEQYF. In DNA form, the CDR3 reads TGTGCCAGCAGCTTATATGGGGGGGCATCCTACGAGCAGTACTTC.

By share, this clone counts as medium-sized. V usage is TRBV20-1 and J usage is TRBJ2-7; the D gene is possibly TRBD2 (5 bases). V lost 6 bases, J lost 3 bases, and 9 bases lay in between. This CDR3 region has 11 residues. CDR1 and CDR2 (germline): DFQATT, SNEGSKA (reference sequence). CDR3 amino acids: CSAGVNYEQYF. The CDR3 region has the DNA TGCAGTGCCGGGGTAAACTACGAGCAGTACTTC.

This clone was seen a few times. The rearrangement joins TRBV2 to TRBJ1-6; D possibly corresponds to TRBD1 (5 bases). This CDR3 spans 15 amino acids. V was cut by 1 base and J by 10 bases, with 14 bases left in between. Germline values: CDR1 SNHLY, CDR2 FYNNEI. The CDR3 reads CASSEGSGVWSPLHF. In nucleotides, the CDR3 is TGTGCCAGCAGTGAAGGTTCGGGGGTCTGGTCACCCCTCCACTTT.